This T cell receptor beta chain was recorded in a study of T cells after yellow fever vaccination. Many counts were recorded for this clonotype. Its antigen is currently unknown. An end of the junction does not agree with germline; a read error may underlie this. This CDR3 has 12 amino acids. Germline CDR1 is SGHTA and CDR2 is FQGNSA. Findings and caveats of the study: At around 95% for CD4 and almost 90% for CD8, most primary-vaccination clones showed up again after the booster.

UMIs were added to TCR cDNA along with a universal primer site when it was made by 5'RACE template switching. TCRdb itself ran the 5' RACE reads through MiXCR, one entry per CDR3 protein. The table has some 560,000 distinct CDR3 sequences, 15% to 20% seen once; the top ten hold around an eighth. The gene calls are TRBV7-2 and TRBJ2-3, with TRBD2 as a possible D gene (5 bases). Sequenced here: PBMCs, sampled 15 days after the yellow fever booster vaccination. This TCR was sampled from a man aged 30-40 years who received the YFV17D yellow fever vaccine. The CDR3 here is CASSLGGNTQYF. Written as DNA, the CDR3 is TGTGCCAGCAGTTTAGGAGGCAATACGCAGTATTTT.